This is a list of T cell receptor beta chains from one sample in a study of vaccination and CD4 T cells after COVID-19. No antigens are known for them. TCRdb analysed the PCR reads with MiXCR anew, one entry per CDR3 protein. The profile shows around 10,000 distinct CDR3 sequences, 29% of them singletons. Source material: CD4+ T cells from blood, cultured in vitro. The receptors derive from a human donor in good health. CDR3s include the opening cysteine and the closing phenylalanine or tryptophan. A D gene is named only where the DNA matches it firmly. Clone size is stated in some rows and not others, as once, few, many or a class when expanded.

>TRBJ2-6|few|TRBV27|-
CASSLNGANVLTF
TGTGCCAGCAGCCTTAATGGGGCCAACGTCCTGACTTTC
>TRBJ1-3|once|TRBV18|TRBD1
CASSPWTGRNTIYF
TGTGCCAGCTCACCATGGACAGGACGAAACACCATATATTTT
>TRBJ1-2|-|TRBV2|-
CASSVGPTNYGYTF
TGTGCCAGCAGTGTTGGGCCGACTAACTATGGCTACACCTTC
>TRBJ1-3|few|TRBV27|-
CASSSRQISSGNTIYF
TGTGCCAGCAGTTCCCGACAGATCAGCTCTGGAAACACCATATATTTT
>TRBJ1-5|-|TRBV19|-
CASIGQGVINQPQHF
TGTGCCAGTATCGGGCAGGGAGTGATCAATCAGCCCCAGCATTTT
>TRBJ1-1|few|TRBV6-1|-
CASRRGPMNTEAFF
TGTGCCAGCAGGCGGGGCCCTATGAACACTGAAGCTTTCTTT
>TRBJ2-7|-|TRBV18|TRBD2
CASSPLSSSGSSYEQYF
TGTGCCAGCTCACCACTCTCCTCAAGCGGGAGCTCCTACGAGCAGTACTTC
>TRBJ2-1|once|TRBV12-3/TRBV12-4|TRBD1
CASRHRDRGNEQFF
TGTGCCAGCAGGCACCGGGACAGGGGTAATGAGCAGTTCTTC
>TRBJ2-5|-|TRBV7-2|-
CASSLAQETQYF
TGTGCCAGCAGCTTAGCTCAAGAGACCCAGTACTTC
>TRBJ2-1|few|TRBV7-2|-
CASSDRRLTLWGEQFF
TGTGCCAGCAGTGACAGGCGTCTTACCCTCTGGGGTGAGCAGTTCTTC
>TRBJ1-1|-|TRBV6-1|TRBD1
CASRTGQGRKAFF
TGTGCCAGCAGGACCGGACAGGGACGAAAAGCTTTCTTT
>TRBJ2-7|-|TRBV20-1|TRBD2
CSASRTSGNIYEQYF
TGCAGTGCTTCTCGGACTAGCGGGAATATCTACGAGCAGTACTTC
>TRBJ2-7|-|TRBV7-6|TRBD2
CASSRGLAGEGEQYF
TGTGCCAGCAGCCGTGGACTAGCGGGAGAGGGCGAGCAGTACTTC
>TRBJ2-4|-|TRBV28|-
CASSSAPRRDIQYF
TGTGCCAGCAGTTCCGCTCCACGACGGGATATTCAGTACTTC
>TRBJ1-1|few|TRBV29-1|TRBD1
CSGRQGHTEAFF
TGCAGCGGAAGACAGGGACACACTGAAGCTTTCTTT
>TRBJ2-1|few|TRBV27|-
CASSDPGRFYNEQFF
TGTGCCAGCAGTGATCCGGGACGGTTCTACAATGAGCAGTTCTTC
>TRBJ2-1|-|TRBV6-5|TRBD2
CASSWAHFAGVNEQFF
TGTGCCAGCAGTTGGGCCCACTTCGCGGGGGTTAATGAGCAGTTCTTC
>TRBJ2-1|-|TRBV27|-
CASSPQRPQNNEQFF
TGTGCCAGCAGTCCGCAGAGGCCTCAAAACAATGAGCAGTTCTTC
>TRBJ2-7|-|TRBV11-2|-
CASNLGPGEQYF
TGTGCCAGCAACTTAGGACCGGGGGAGCAGTACTTC
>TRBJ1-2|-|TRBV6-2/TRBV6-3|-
CASSYEGGFYGYTF
TGTGCCAGCAGTTACGAGGGGGGTTTCTATGGCTACACCTTC
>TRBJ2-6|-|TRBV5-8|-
CASSAFSGANVLTF
TGTGCCAGCAGCGCATTCTCTGGGGCCAACGTCCTGACTTTC
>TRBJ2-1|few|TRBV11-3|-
CASSPRAGSYNEQFF
TGTGCCAGCAGCCCTCGAGCGGGTTCCTACAATGAGCAGTTCTTC
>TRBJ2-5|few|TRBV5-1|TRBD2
CASSLEGSGSETQYF
TGCGCCAGCAGCTTGGAGGGTAGCGGGAGTGAGACCCAGTACTTC
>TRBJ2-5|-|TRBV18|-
CASSPLEETQYF
TGTGCCAGCTCACCGCTGGAAGAGACCCAGTACTTC
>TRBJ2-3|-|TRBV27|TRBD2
CASSSWSGKRTDTQYF
TGTGCCAGCAGTTCCTGGAGCGGGAAGCGCACAGATACGCAGTATTTT
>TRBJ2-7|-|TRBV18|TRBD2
CASSPPELAGGPHEQYF
TGTGCCAGCTCACCACCGGAACTAGCGGGAGGGCCCCACGAGCAGTACTTC
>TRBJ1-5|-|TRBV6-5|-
CASSFGEAWSNQPQHF
TGTGCCAGCAGTTTTGGGGAGGCCTGGAGCAATCAGCCCCAGCATTTT
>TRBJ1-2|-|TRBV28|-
CASSWGLGDYGYTF
TGTGCCAGCAGTTGGGGTTTGGGGGACTATGGCTACACCTTC
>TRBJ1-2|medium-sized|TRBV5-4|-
CASSSGSQYGYTF
TGTGCCAGCAGCTCCGGGTCCCAATATGGCTACACCTTC
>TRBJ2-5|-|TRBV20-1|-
CSARAPAAGETQYF
TGCAGTGCTAGAGCCCCGGCGGCTGGAGAGACCCAGTACTTC
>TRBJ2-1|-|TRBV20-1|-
CSASDGDTTYNEQFF
TGCAGTGCTAGTGACGGGGACACTACCTACAATGAGCAGTTCTTC
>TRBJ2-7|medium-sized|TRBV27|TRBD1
CASSSLRTGGSYEQYF
TGTGCCAGCAGTTCCTTAAGGACAGGGGGTTCCTACGAGCAGTACTTC
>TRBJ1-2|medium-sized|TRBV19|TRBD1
CASSKGQGHGYTF
TGTGCCAGTAGTAAAGGACAGGGCCATGGCTACACCTTC
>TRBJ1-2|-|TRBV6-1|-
CTSSEVKGLDGYTF
TGTACCAGCAGTGAAGTTAAGGGTTTGGATGGCTACACCTTC
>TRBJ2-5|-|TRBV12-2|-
CASRFRTGSWFKETQYF
TGTGCAAGTCGCTTCAGGACAGGGTCCTGGTTTAAAGAGACCCAGTACTTC
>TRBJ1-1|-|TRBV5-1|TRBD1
CASNRDRNTEAFF
TGCGCCAGCAACCGGGACAGGAACACTGAAGCTTTCTTT
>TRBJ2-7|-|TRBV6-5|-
CASSYAPEGYEQYF
TGTGCCAGCAGTTACGCCCCGGAAGGATACGAGCAGTACTTC
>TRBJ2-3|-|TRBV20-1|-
CSASSRTTDTQYF
TGCAGTGCTAGTTCCAGAACTACAGATACGCAGTATTTT
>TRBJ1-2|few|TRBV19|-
CASSIEPGPYGYTF
TGTGCCAGTAGTATAGAACCGGGACCATATGGCTACACCTTC
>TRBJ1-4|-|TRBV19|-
CASSIVAEKLFF
TGTGCCAGTAGTATAGTAGCTGAAAAACTGTTTTTT
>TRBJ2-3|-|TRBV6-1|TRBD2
CASRPLTSGEDTQYF
TGTGCCAGCAGACCCCTGACTAGCGGTGAAGATACGCAGTATTTT
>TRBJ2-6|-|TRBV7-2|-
CASSERSWPSGANVLTF
TGTGCCAGCAGCGAGAGGAGTTGGCCCTCTGGGGCCAACGTCCTGACTTTC
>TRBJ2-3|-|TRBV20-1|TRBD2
CSARAGGSTDTQYF
TGCAGTGCTAGAGCGGGAGGAAGCACAGATACGCAGTATTTT
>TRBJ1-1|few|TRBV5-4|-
CASSLEWAGEAFF
TGTGCCAGCAGCTTGGAATGGGCAGGGGAAGCTTTCTTT
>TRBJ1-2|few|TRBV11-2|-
CASSLLLARGRGYGYTF
TGTGCCAGCAGTTTGCTCCTAGCTCGGGGGAGAGGCTATGGCTACACCTTC
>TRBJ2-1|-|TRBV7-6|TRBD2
CASSLATSGRAGGEQFF
TGTGCCAGCAGCTTAGCCACTAGCGGGAGGGCCGGAGGTGAGCAGTTCTTC
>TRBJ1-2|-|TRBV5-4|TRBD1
CASSQPGRTGANYGYTF
TGTGCCAGCAGCCAACCCGGACGGACAGGGGCCAACTATGGCTACACCTTC
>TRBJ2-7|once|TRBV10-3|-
CAISESGGASATEQYF
TGTGCCATCAGTGAGTCAGGGGGGGCTAGCGCGACCGAGCAGTACTTC
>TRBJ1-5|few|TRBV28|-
CASSLAAVNQPQHF
TGTGCCAGCAGTTTAGCGGCAGTAAATCAGCCCCAGCATTTT
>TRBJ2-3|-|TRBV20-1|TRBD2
CSAPTSTSTDTQYF
TGCAGTGCTCCGACTAGCACTAGCACAGATACGCAGTATTTT
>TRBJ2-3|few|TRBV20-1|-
CSVRGLPSTDTQYF
TGCAGCGTTCGGGGACTCCCTTCCACAGATACGCAGTATTTT
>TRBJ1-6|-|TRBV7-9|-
CASSSGQMGPLHF
TGTGCCAGCAGCTCTGGACAGATGGGACCCCTCCACTTT
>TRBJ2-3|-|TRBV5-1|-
CASSPGNTDTQYF
TGCGCCAGCAGCCCCGGAAACACAGATACGCAGTATTTT
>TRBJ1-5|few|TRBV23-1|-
CASTLTGGISNQPQHF
TGCGCCAGCACTCTCACGGGGGGGATTAGCAATCAGCCCCAGCATTTT